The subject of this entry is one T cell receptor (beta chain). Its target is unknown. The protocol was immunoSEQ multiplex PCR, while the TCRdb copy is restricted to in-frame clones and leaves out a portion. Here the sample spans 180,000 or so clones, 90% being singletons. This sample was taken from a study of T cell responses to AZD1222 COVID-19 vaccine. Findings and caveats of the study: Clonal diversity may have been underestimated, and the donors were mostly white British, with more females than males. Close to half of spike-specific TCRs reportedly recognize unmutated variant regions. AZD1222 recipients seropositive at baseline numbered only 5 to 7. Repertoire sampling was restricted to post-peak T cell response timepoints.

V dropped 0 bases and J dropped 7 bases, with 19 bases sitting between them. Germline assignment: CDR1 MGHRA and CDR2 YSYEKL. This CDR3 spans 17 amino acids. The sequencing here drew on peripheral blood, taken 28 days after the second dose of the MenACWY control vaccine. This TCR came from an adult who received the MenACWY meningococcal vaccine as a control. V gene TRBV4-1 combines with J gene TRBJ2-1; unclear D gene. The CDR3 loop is CASSQDRNYSRENEQFF. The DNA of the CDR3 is TGCGCCAGCAGCCAAGATCGCAACTACTCGCGAGAGAATGAGCAGTTCTTC.